The rows below give T cell receptor beta chains drawn from one sample of a study of blood T cell repertoires in COVID-19. Here immunoSEQ multiplex PCR was the method, and the copy in TCRdb shows in-frame clones only, minus some. The sample holds under 200,000 clones, roughly 93% seen once. The sample consisted of peripheral blood. The origin of the receptors is a man aged 18 to 35 with COVID-19, enrolled during active disease. Both conserved end residues are part of each CDR3. The D gene is left open where the match is weak. Clone size appears in some rows only: once, few, many, or a class for an expanded clone.

TGTGCCAGCAGCCCCGAAGGGGCAGGGTATATGAACACTGAAGCTTTCTTT,CASSPEGAGYMNTEAFF,.,TRBJ1-1,TRBV9,.
TGTGCCAGCAGCGACTCAAATTCACCCCTCCACTTT,CASSDSNSPLHF,.,TRBJ1-6,TRBV5-4,.
TGTGCCAGCAGCCACTTACAGGCTCCCAATGAGCAGTTCTTC,CASSHLQAPNEQFF,.,TRBJ2-1,TRBV14,.
TGTGCCAGCAGTCTCCCACTCACAGATACGCAGTATTTT,CASSLPLTDTQYF,.,TRBJ2-3,TRBV27,.
TGTGCCAGTAGCATGATACAGGTATTTGGGCAGCCCCAGCATTTT,CASSMIQVFGQPQHF,.,TRBJ1-5,TRBV7-2,.
TGTGCTAGCAGCCGGTGGACAGGACGAGGGCTCACGACGAATTCACCCCTCCACTTT,CASSRWTGRGLTTNSPLHF,.,TRBJ1-6,TRBV7-2,TRBD1
TGTGCCAGCAGTTTACCCTGGACAGGACTAAATCAGCCCCAGCATTTT,CASSLPWTGLNQPQHF,.,TRBJ1-5,TRBV28,TRBD1
TGTGCCAGCAGTGACTCGAATACAGACGGCCTAACCCGTTTCGGGGAGCTGTTTTTT,CASSDSNTDGLTRFGELFF,.,TRBJ2-2,TRBV6-4,.
TGTGCCAGTGGGGCCCCTTCAGGATACGAGCAGTACTTC,CASGAPSGYEQYF,.,TRBJ2-7,TRBV27,.
TGTGCCAGCAGTGAAAGATTTGCGGGGACCCAGTCTGAGCAGTTCTTC,CASSERFAGTQSEQFF,.,TRBJ2-1,TRBV6-1,.
TGTGCCAGCAGCCCTAACAAGTGGGGACTCTCCTATAATTCACCCCTCCACTTT,CASSPNKWGLSYNSPLHF,.,TRBJ1-6,TRBV5-6,.
TGCGCCAGCAGCCTGGGACTAGCGGGAGGAGGAGATACGCAGTATTTT,CASSLGLAGGGDTQYF,.,TRBJ2-3,TRBV4-3,TRBD2
TGTGCCAGCAGTACAGGGGTGGACCAGCCCCAGCATTTT,CASSTGVDQPQHF,.,TRBJ1-5,TRBV7-8,TRBD1
TGTGCCAGCAGCCCCGGGACAGGGCGGTCAGATACGCAGTATTTT,CASSPGTGRSDTQYF,.,TRBJ2-3,TRBV4-2,TRBD1
TGTGCCAGCAATCGCGGGATGGTAATATATGGCTACACCTTC,CASNRGMVIYGYTF,.,TRBJ1-2,TRBV6-5,.
TGCGCCAGCAGCCAAGTCGAGGGTTCCCTTGAACAAGGAGATACGCAGTATTTT,CASSQVEGSLEQGDTQYF,few,TRBJ2-3,TRBV4-3,.
TGTGCCAGTGACAGGGGCAGGGACAATGAGCAGTTCTTC,CASDRGRDNEQFF,.,TRBJ2-1,TRBV2,TRBD1
TGTGCCAGCAGCCCTCCAGGGGGCTTTGAGCAGTTCTTC,CASSPPGGFEQFF,.,TRBJ2-1,TRBV11-2,TRBD1
TGCGCCAGCAGCTCCCTTGGCATACAGGGGCCTGGGGCTGGGGCCAACGTCCTGACTTTC,CASSSLGIQGPGAGANVLTF,.,TRBJ2-6,TRBV23-1,TRBD1
TGTGCCAGCAGTTTATCTGGCGGCAGGGAAACCTTC,CASSLSGGRETF,.,TRBJ1-2,TRBV27,.
TGTGCCAGCAGCTTTACACACCGTCTGAACACTGAAGCTTTCTTT,CASSFTHRLNTEAFF,.,TRBJ1-1,TRBV5-6,.
TGTGCCAGCCAGGGATATAGCAATCAGCCCCAGCATTTT,CASQGYSNQPQHF,.,TRBJ1-5,TRBV28,.
TGTGCCAGCAGCTCGGGGAGACGCACAGATACGCAGTATTTT,CASSSGRRTDTQYF,.,TRBJ2-3,TRBV5-6,.
TGTGCCAGCAGTTACGATGGGGGGTATAGGGCTGAAGCTTTCTTT,CASSYDGGYRAEAFF,.,TRBJ1-1,TRBV6-6,.
TGTGCCAGCAGCCCCCCGGGACAGGACACAGATACGCAGTATTTT,CASSPPGQDTDTQYF,once,TRBJ2-3,TRBV21-1,.
TGTGCCAGCAGCGTGACTAGCGCCAATGAGCAGTTCTTC,CASSVTSANEQFF,.,TRBJ2-1,TRBV9,TRBD2
TGTGCCTGGAGCCTACAGGGGGCCCAGCATTTT,CAWSLQGAQHF,.,TRBJ1-5,TRBV30,TRBD1
TGTGCCAGCAGCCCCACCTCTTATGGGGGACTAGCGAGCGAGCAGTACTTC,CASSPTSYGGLASEQYF,.,TRBJ2-7,TRBV7-9,TRBD2
TGTGCCAGCAGCCCAATGCGGCCAGCGAGGACTGAAGCTTTCTTT,CASSPMRPARTEAFF,.,TRBJ1-1,TRBV28,.
TGTGCCAGCAAAGACAGGGTGAACTATGGCTACACCTTC,CASKDRVNYGYTF,.,TRBJ1-2,TRBV28,TRBD1
TGTGCCAGCAGACTATCGACAGGGGGGCTCTACGAGCAGTACTTC,CASRLSTGGLYEQYF,once,TRBJ2-7,TRBV28,TRBD1
TGCGCCAGCAAGAGTTGGGAGTTAGACACAGATACGCAGTATTTT,CASKSWELDTDTQYF,.,TRBJ2-3,TRBV5-1,.
TGTGCCAGCAGTTGGAGGAATGAGCAGTTCTTC,CASSWRNEQFF,.,TRBJ2-1,TRBV28,.
TGTGCCAGCAGTGAAGACCACTTACAGGGTACCACAGATACGCAGTATTTT,CASSEDHLQGTTDTQYF,.,TRBJ2-3,TRBV6-1,.
TGCAGCGCCGGGACAGTCCATGGCTACACCTTC,CSAGTVHGYTF,.,TRBJ1-2,TRBV29-1,TRBD1
TGTGCCAGCAGCGAGGGACTAGTTCCCTACAATGAGCAGTTCTTC,CASSEGLVPYNEQFF,.,TRBJ2-1,TRBV11-3,TRBD2
TGTGCCAGCAGTACCCGACATGCTACCTCAGAGACCCAGTACTTC,CASSTRHATSETQYF,.,TRBJ2-5,TRBV28,.
TGCAGCGTTTATAAAACATCTTACAATGAGCAGTTCTTC,CSVYKTSYNEQFF,.,TRBJ2-1,TRBV29-1,.
TGTGCCAGCAGCTCCCTCAGGGGGGTGGTTTACAATGAGCAGTTCTTC,CASSSLRGVVYNEQFF,.,TRBJ2-1,TRBV11-2,.
TGTGCCAGCAGTTTACAGCGTTTCGATCTTAAAAATCAGCCCCAGCATTTT,CASSLQRFDLKNQPQHF,.,TRBJ1-5,TRBV28,.
TGTGCCAGCTCACCAGTGCCCAGAAGCTCCTATAATTCACCCCTCCACTTT,CASSPVPRSSYNSPLHF,.,TRBJ1-6,TRBV18,.
TGTGCCAGCAGTACTTACGGGGGAACTAATGAAAAACTGTTTTTT,CASSTYGGTNEKLFF,.,TRBJ1-4,TRBV6-5,.
TGTGCCTGGAGTGTCGGGGGATATCAGCCCCAGCATTTT,CAWSVGGYQPQHF,.,TRBJ1-5,TRBV30,.
TGTGCCAGCAGCCAAACACCAACTAGCGGTTCCTACAATGAGCAGTTCTTC,CASSQTPTSGSYNEQFF,.,TRBJ2-1,TRBV4-2,TRBD2
TGTGCCAGCAGTTCTGGGACTAAATTCCATGAGCAGTTCTTC,CASSSGTKFHEQFF,.,TRBJ2-1,TRBV27,TRBD2